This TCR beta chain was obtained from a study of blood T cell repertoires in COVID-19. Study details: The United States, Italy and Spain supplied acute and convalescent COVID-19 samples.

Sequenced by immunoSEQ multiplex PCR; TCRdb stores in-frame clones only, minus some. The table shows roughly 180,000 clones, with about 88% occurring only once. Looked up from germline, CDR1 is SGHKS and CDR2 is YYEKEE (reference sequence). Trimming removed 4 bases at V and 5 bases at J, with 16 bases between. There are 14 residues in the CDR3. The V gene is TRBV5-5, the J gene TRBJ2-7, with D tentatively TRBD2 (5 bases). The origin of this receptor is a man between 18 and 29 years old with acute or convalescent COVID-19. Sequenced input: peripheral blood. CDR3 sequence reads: CASSRSAGGNEQYV. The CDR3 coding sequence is TGTGCCAGCAGCCGTAGCGCAGGAGGCAACGAGCAGTACGTC.